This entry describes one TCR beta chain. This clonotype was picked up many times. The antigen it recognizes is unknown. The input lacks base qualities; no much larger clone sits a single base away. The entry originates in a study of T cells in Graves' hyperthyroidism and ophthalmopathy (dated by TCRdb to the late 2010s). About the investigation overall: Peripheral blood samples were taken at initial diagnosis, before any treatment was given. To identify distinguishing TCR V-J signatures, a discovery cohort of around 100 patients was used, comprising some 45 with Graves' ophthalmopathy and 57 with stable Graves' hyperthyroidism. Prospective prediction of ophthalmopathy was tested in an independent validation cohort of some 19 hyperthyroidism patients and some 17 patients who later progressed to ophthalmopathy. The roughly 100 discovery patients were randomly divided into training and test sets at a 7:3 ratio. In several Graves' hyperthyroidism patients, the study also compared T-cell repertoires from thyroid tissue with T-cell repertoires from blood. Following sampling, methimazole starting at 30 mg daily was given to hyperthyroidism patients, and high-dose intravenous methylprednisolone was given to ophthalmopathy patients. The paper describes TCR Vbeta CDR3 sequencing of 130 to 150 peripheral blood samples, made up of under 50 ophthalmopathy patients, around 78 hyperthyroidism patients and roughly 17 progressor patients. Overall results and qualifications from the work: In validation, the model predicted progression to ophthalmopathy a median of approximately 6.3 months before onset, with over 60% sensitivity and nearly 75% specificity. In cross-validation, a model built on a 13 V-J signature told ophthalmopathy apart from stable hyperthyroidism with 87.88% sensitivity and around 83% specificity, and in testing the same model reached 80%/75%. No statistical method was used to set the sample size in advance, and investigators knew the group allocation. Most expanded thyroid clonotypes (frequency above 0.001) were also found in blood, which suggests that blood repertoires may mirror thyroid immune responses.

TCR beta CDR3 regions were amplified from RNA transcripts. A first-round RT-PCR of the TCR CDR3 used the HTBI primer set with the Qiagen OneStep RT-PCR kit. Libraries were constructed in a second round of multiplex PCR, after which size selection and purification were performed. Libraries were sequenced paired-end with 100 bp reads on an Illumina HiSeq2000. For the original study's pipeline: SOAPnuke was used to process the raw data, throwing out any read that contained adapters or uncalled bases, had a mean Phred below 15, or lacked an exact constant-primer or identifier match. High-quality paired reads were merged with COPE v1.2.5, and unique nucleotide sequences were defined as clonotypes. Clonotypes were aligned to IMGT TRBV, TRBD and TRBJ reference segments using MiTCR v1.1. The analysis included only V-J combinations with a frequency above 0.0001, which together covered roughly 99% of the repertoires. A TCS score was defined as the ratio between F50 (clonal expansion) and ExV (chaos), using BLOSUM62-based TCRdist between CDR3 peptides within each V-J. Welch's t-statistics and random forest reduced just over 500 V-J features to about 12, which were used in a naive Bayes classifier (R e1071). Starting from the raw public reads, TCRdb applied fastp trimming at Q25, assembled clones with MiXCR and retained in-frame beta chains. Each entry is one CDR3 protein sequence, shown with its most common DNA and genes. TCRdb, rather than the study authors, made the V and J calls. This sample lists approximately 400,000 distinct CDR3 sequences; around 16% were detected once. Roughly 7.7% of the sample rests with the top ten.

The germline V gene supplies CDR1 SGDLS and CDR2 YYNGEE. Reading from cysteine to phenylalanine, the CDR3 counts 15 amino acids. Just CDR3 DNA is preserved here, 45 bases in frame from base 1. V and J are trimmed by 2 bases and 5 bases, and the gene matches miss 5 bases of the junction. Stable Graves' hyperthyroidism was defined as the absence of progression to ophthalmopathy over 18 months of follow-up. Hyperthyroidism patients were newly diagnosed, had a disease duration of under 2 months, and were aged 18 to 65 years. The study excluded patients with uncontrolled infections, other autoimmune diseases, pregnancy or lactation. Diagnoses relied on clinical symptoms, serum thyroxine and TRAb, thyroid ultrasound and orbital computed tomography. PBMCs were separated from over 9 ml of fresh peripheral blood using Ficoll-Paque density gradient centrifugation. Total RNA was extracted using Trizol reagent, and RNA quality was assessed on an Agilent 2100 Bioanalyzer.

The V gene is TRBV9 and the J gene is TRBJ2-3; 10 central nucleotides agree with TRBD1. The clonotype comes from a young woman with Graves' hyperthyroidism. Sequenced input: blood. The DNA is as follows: TGTGCCAGCAGCGTGTCGGGACAGGGGAAAGATACGCAGTATTTT. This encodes CASSVSGQGKDTQYF.